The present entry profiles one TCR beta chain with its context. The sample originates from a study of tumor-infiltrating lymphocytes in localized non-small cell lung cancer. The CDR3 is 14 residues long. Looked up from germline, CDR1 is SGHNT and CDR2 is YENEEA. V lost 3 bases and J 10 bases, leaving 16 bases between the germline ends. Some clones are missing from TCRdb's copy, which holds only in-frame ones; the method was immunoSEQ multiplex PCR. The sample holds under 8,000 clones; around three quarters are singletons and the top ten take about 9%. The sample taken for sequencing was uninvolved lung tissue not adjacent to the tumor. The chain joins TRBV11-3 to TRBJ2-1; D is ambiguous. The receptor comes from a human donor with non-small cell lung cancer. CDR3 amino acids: CASSFSGHLIEQFF. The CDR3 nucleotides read TGTGCCAGCAGCTTTTCCGGGCACCTCATAGAGCAGTTCTTC. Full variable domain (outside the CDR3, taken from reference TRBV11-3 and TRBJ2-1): EAGVVQSPRYKIIEKKQPVAFWCNPISGHNTLYWYLQNLGQGPELLIRYENEEAVDDSQLPKDRFSAERLKGVDSTLKIQPAELGDSAVYLCASSFSGHLIEQFFGPGTRLTVL.